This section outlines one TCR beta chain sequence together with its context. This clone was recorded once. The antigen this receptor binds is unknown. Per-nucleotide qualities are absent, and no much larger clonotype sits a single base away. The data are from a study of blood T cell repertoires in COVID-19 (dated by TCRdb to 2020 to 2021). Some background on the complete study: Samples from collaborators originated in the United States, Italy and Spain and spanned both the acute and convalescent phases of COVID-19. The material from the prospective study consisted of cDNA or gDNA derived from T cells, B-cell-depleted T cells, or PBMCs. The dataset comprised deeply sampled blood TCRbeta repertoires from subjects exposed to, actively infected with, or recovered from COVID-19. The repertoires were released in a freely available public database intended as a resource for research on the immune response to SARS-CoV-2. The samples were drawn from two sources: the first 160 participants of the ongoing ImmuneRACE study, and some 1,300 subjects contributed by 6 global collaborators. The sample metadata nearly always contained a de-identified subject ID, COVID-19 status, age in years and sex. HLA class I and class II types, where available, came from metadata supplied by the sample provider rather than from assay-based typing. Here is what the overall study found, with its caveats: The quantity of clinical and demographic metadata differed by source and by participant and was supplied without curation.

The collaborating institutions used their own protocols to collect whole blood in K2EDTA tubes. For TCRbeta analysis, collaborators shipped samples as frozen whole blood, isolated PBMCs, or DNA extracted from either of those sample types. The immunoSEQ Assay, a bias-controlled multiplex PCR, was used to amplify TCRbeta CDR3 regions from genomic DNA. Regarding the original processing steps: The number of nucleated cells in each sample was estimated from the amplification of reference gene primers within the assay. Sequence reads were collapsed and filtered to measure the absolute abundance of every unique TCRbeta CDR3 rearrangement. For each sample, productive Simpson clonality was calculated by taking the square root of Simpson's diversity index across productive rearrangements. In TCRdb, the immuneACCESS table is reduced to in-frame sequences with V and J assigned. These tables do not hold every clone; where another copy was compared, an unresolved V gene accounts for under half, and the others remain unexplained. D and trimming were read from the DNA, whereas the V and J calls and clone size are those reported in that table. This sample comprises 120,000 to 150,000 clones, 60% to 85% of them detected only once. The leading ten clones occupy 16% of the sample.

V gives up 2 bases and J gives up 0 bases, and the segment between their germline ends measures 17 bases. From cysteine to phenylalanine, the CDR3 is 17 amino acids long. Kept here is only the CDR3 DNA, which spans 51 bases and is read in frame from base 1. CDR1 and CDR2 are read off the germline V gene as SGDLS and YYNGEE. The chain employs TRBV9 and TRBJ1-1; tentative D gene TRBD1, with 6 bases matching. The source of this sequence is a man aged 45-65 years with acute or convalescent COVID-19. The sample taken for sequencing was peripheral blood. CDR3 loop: CASSVRGGGGMNTEAFF. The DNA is TGTGCCAGCAGCGTCCGAGGTGGTGGGGGCATGAACACTGAAGCTTTCTTT. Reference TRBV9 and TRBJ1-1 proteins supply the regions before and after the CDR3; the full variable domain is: DSGVTQTPKHLITATGQRVTLRCSPRSGDLSVYWYQQSLDQGLQFLIQYYNGEERAKGNILERFSAQQFPDLHSELNLSSLELGDSALYFCASSVRGGGGMNTEAFFGQGTRLTVV.